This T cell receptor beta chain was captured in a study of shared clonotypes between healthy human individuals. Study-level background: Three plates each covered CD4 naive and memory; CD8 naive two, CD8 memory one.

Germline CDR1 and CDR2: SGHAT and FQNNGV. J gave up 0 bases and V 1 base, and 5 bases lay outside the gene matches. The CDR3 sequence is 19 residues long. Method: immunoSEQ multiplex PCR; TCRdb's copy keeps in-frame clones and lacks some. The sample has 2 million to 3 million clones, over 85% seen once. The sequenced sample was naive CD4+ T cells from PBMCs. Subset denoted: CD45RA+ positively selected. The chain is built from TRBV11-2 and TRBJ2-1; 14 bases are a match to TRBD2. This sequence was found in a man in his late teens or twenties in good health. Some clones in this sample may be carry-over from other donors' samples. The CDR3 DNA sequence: TGTGCCAGCAGCTTAGTTTTGGGGACTAGCGGGAGCTCCTACAATGAGCAGTTCTTC. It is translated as CASSLVLGTSGSSYNEQFF. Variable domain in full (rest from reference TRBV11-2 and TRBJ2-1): EAGVAQSPRYKIIEKRQSVAFWCNPISGHATLYWYQQILGQGPKLLIQFQNNGVVDDSQLPKDRFSAERLKGVDSTLKIQPAKLEDSAVYLCASSLVLGTSGSSYNEQFFGPGTRLTVL.